This T cell receptor beta chain derives from a study of cytomegalovirus exposure and HLA in healthy donors. Study-level points and caveats: Across donors, most TCRs were seen rarely, yet some public ones were widespread. Presence/absence results assume similar sequencing depth per donor, which may not hold. A later analysis revealed that TCR association rates differed between HLA loci, peaking at DRB1 and bottoming out at HLA-C.

As concerns this clone: What it binds is not known.

Germline V gene sequence: CDR1 SGHVS, CDR2 FQNEAQ. The germline V and J ends were trimmed by 2 bases and 2 bases, with 10 bases remaining between them. The CDR3 is made up of 14 amino acids. PCR used 60 Vbeta primers and 13 Jbeta primers. The method was immunoSEQ multiplex PCR; TCRdb's version includes in-frame clones alone and lacks a portion of them. The table has 100,000 to 150,000 clones, 75% to 90% seen once. Sequenced material: PBMCs. The chain is built from TRBV7-8 and TRBJ2-7; maybe TRBD1 (6 bases). This receptor was identified in a woman between 40 and 50 years old in good health and CMV-seronegative. The CDR3 DNA is TGTGCCAGCAGCTTACGGGCAGGGGCCTACGAGCAGTACTTC. The encoded protein is CASSLRAGAYEQYF.